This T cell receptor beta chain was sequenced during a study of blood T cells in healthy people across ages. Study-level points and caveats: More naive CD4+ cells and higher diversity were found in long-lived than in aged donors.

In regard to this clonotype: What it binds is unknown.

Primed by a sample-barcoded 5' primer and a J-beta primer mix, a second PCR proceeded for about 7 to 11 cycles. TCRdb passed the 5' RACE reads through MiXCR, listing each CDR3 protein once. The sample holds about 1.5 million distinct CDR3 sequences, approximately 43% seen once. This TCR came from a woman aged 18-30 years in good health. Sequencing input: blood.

Here the CDR3 reads CASSSSVETQYF. CDR3 sequence (DNA): TGTGCCAGCAGTTCCTCTGTAGAGACCCAGTACTTC. V and J are TRBV6-5 and TRBJ2-5; D is unresolved. The germline gives CDR1 MNHEY, CDR2 SVGAGI. Trimming stripped 4 bases from V and 4 bases from J, with 7 bases between. The CDR3 covers 12 residues.